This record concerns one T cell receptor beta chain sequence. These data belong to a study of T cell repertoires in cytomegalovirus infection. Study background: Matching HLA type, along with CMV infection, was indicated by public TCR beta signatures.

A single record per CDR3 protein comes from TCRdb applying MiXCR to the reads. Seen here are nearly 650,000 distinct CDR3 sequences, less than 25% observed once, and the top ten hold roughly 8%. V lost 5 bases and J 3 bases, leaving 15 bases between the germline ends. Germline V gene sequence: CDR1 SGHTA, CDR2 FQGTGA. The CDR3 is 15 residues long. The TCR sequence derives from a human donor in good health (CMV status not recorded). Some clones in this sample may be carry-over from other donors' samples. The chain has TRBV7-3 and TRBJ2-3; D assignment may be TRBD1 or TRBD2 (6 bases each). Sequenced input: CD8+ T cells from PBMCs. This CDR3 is CASSLGGAATDTQYF. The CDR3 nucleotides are TGTGCCAGCAGCCTCGGGGGCGCGGCAACAGATACGCAGTATTTT.